This T cell receptor beta chain derives from a study of blood T cells in healthy people across ages. The CDR3 runs to 14 residues. The ends were cut back, 2 bases at V and 2 bases at J, with 6 bases in the middle. Per germline, CDR1 MRHNA and CDR2 SNTAGT. Next came a second PCR, run for about 6 to 12 cycles, which used a sample-barcoded 5' primer along with a J-beta primer mix. A tag from a template-switch adaptor with 12 random nucleotides marked each cDNA molecule. TCRdb fed the 5' RACE reads into MiXCR, producing one record per CDR3 protein. This table has roughly 930,000 distinct CDR3 sequences, 45% to 50% appearing once.

The sample consisted of blood. This clonotype originated in a man under 40 in good health. The rearrangement links TRBV6-4 to TRBJ2-2; no clear D. The CDR3 sequence: CASSDQHNTGELFF. CDR3 bases: TGTGCCAGCAGTGACCAACACAACACCGGGGAGCTGTTTTTT.